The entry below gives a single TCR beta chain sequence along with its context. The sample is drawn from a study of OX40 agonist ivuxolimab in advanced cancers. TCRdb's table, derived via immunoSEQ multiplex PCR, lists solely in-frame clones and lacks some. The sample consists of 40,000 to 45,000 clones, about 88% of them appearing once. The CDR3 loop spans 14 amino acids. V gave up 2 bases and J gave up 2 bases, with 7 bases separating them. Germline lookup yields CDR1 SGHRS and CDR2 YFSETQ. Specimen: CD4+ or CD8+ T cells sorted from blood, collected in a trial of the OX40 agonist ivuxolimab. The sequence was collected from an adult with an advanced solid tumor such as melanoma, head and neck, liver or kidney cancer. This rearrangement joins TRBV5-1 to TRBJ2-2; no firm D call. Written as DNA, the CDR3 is TGCGCCAGCAGCTTCGTGGGAAACACCGGGGAGCTGTTTTTT. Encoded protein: CASSFVGNTGELFF. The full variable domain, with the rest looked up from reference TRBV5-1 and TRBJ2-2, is KAGVTQTPRYLIKTRGQQVTLSCSPISGHRSVSWYQQTPGQGLQFLFEYFSETQRNKGNFPGRFSGRQFSNSRSEMNVSTLELGDSALYLCASSFVGNTGELFFGEGSRLTVL.